This entry lists 14 T cell receptor beta chains sequenced from one sample in a study of cytomegalovirus exposure and HLA in healthy donors. Sequencing used immunoSEQ multiplex PCR; TCRdb keeps in-frame clones, though not all of them. The profile covers 65,000 to 75,000 clones, with nearly 95% appearing a single time and roughly 5.2% taken by the ten largest. Sequencing was done on a sample of PBMCs. The receptors derive from a man aged 18 to 29 in good health and CMV-seropositive.

The chain employs TRBV9 and TRBJ1-3; D is possibly TRBD1 (6 bases). CDR1 is SGDLS, CDR2 YYNGEE, per germline. This CDR3 is 15 amino acids long. Trimming pared 3 bases from V and 7 bases from J, leaving 17 bases between. For the CDR3, the DNA is TGTGCCAGCAGCGCCGCCGGGACATTAATCAACACCATATATTTT. Translating it yields CASSAAGTLINTIYF.

The rearrangement joins TRBV15 to TRBJ2-5; D uncertain. The CDR3 totals 13 residues. Trimming shortened V by 4 bases and J by 5 bases, and 11 bases separated the two germline ends. Germline V gene data show CDR1 as LNHNV and CDR2 as YYDKDF (reference sequence). CDR3 DNA: TGTGCCACCAGCACTGGCCAGGTGGAGACCCAGTACTTC. It yields the protein CATSTGQVETQYF.

The rearrangement joins TRBV5-1 to TRBJ2-2; 9 bases fit TRBD1. In germline, CDR1 is SGHRS, CDR2 YFSETQ. The length of the CDR3 is 14 residues. The V and J ends lost 0 bases and 9 bases, in that order; junction bases with no gene match: 3. CDR3 sequence (DNA): TGCGCCAGCAGCTTGGGGACAGGGGATAGGGAGCTGTTTTTT. Translation gives CASSLGTGDRELFF.

The chain has TRBV5-1 and TRBJ2-5; possible D gene TRBD1, 6 bases. CDR1 and CDR2 from the germline V gene are SGHRS and YFSETQ. CDR3 length: 14 amino acids. Between the trimmed V and J ends, which lost 4 bases and 1 base, there was a span of 11 bases. CDR3 nucleotide sequence: TGCGCCAGCAGCCCGGGACAAACCCAAGAGACCCAGTACTTC. Translation: CASSPGQTQETQYF.

J is TRBJ2-3 and V is TRBV7-9; 8 bases align to TRBD2. Germline V lookup: CDR1 SEHNR, CDR2 FQNEAQ (reference sequence). This CDR3 is 16 amino acids long. After removal of 5 bases from V and 0 bases from J, the junction contained 7 bases not matched to a gene. The CDR3 sequence: CASSRPGGVSTDTQYF. The CDR3 DNA sequence: TGTGCCAGCAGCCGGCCGGGAGGGGTGAGCACAGATACGCAGTATTTT.

CDR3 residues: CASSVESQPVGYGYTF. The CDR3 bases are TGTGCCAGCAGCGTAGAATCACAGCCGGTAGGCTATGGCTACACCTTC. This chain connects TRBV9 to TRBJ1-2; D call uncertain. Trimming cost V 0 bases and J 4 bases, with 16 bases left between them. CDR1 SGDLS and CDR2 YYNGEE come from the germline V gene. This CDR3 is 16 amino acids long.

J is TRBJ2-2 and V is TRBV5-4; 8 nucleotides match TRBD2. The V segment lost 3 bases and the J segment 6 bases; nucleotides outside the gene matches: 7. Germline CDR1 SGHNT, CDR2 YYREEE (reference sequence). This CDR3 is 15 amino acids long. CDR3 sequence: CASSSSGTRAGELFF. The CDR3 DNA sequence: TGTGCCAGCAGCTCCTCCGGGACTAGAGCCGGGGAGCTGTTTTTT. Full variable domain (missing parts from reference TRBV5-4 and TRBJ2-2): ETGVTQSPTHLIKTRGQQVTLRCSSQSGHNTVSWYQQALGQGPQFIFQYYREEENGRGNFPPRFSGLQFPNYSSELNVNALELDDSALYLCASSSSGTRAGELFFGEGSRLTVL.

The chain combines TRBV27 with TRBJ2-7; 7 bases agree with TRBD2. The CDR3 spans 14 residues. The ends lost 6 bases at V and 2 bases at J; junction bases unmatched: 7. CDR1 and CDR2 (germline): MNHEY, SMNVEV (reference sequence). The CDR3 nucleotides read TGTGCCAGCAGCGATCCTAGCGGAACCTACGAGCAGTACTTC. Its protein product is CASSDPSGTYEQYF.

This CDR3 is CASRHIRGRIEQYF. The DNA of the CDR3 is TGTGCCAGCAGACACATCAGGGGGCGTATCGAGCAGTACTTC. The chain combines TRBV11-2 with TRBJ2-7, with 8 nucleotides matching TRBD1. Per the germline V gene, CDR1 is SGHAT and CDR2 is FQNNGV. The CDR3 contains 14 residues. V gave up 6 bases and J gave up 6 bases; unmatched junction bases: 10.

The chain recombines TRBV2 with TRBJ1-5; D is possibly TRBD1 (5 bases). This CDR3 is built from 15 residues. Germline V CDR1 and CDR2: SNHLY, FYNNEI. The ends were cut back, 2 bases at V and 0 bases at J, with 8 bases in the middle. CDR3 protein: CASSEFQGSNQPQHF. The CDR3 DNA is TGTGCCAGCAGTGAATTTCAGGGTAGCAATCAGCCCCAGCATTTT.

This clone has just a few counts. The CDR3 sequence: CAWSAGDRNTGELFF. Written as DNA, the CDR3 is TGTGCCTGGAGTGCAGGGGACAGGAACACCGGGGAGCTGTTTTTT. V usage is TRBV30 and J usage is TRBJ2-2; 7 bases agree with TRBD1. The CDR3 covers 15 residues. V trimming: 1 base; J trimming: 1 base; junction bases outside the gene matches: 3. Germline loops: CDR1 GTSNPN, CDR2 SVGIG (reference sequence).

The chain uses TRBV29-1 and TRBJ1-1; no reliable D call. CDR3 length: 13 amino acids. With 3 bases removed from V and 1 base from J, the gap between germline ends came to 9 bases. The germline V gene has CDR1 SQVTM and CDR2 ANQGSEA. The CDR3 region has the DNA TGCAGCGTTGATAGGGAGGCGAACACTGAAGCTTTCTTT. Translated, it gives CSVDREANTEAFF.

This clone has just one count. The chain combines TRBV15 with TRBJ2-1, with TRBD1 matching over 7 bases. Germline V gene lookup returns CDR1 LNHNV and CDR2 YYDKDF (reference sequence). V lost 5 bases and J lost 2; bases outside the gene matches: 15. The CDR3 covers 18 residues. Here the CDR3 reads CATSVNPGTTGAYNEQFF. For the CDR3, the DNA is TGTGCCACCAGCGTAAACCCTGGGACCACAGGGGCCTACAATGAGCAGTTCTTC. The full variable domain, in which reference TRBV15 and TRBJ2-1 provide the parts outside the CDR3, is DAMVIQNPRYQVTQFGKPVTLSCSQTLNHNVMYWYQQKSSQAPKLLFHYYDKDFNNEADTPDNFQSRRPNTSFCFLDIRSPGLGDTAMYLCATSVNPGTTGAYNEQFFGPGTRLTVL.

This chain links TRBV6-6 with TRBJ2-2; D remains ambiguous. CDR1 and CDR2 (germline): MNHNY, SVGAGI (reference sequence). Trimming removed 9 bases from V and 2 bases from J, with 7 bases in between. This CDR3 comprises 12 residues. The CDR3 spells CASTANTGELFF. As DNA, the CDR3 is TGTGCCAGTACAGCTAACACCGGGGAGCTGTTTTTT.